These T cell receptor beta chains were read from a single sample in a study of CD8+ T cells in alopecia areata. Sequenced by immunoSEQ multiplex PCR; TCRdb stores in-frame clones only, minus some. The profile shows under 350,000 clones, 58% of them singletons. Sequencing was performed on CD4+ T cells sorted from blood, taken at week 24, from a patient treated with tofacitinib. The receptors were sampled from a human donor with alopecia areata. Each CDR3 is given with its conserved first and last residue. Each record gives: D gene, V gene, J gene, clone size, CDR3 protein, CDR3 DNA. A D gene is named only where the DNA matches it firmly. Only part of the rows carry a size: once, few, many, or a class if the clone is expanded.

>-|TRBV29-1|TRBJ2-7|few
CSVDPLGLGPPRREQYF
TGCAGCGTTGACCCTCTCGGATTGGGACCCCCTCGGAGAGAGCAGTACTTC
>-|TRBV1|TRBJ2-4|-
CTSSQAALPWGNIQYF
TGCACCAGCAGCCAAGCTGCCCTCCCTTGGGGAAACATTCAGTACTTC
>-|TRBV7-2|TRBJ2-7|-
CASSGVVRDEQYF
TGTGCCAGCAGTGGGGTAGTACGGGACGAGCAGTACTTC
>TRBD1|TRBV4-3|TRBJ1-1|few
CASSPRTGDEAFF
TGCGCCAGCAGTCCCCGGACAGGGGACGAAGCTTTCTTT
>-|TRBV29-1|TRBJ2-4|few
CSAARDENIQYF
TGCAGCGCCGCTAGGGACGAGAACATTCAGTACTTC
>-|TRBV5-4|TRBJ1-1|-
CASSLVMGSNTEAFF
TGTGCCAGCAGCTTGGTAATGGGCTCTAACACTGAAGCTTTCTTT
>-|TRBV25-1|TRBJ1-2|-
CASSERNYGYTF
TGTGCCAGCAGTGAGAGGAACTATGGCTACACCTTC
>-|TRBV29-1|TRBJ2-7|-
CSVGAGLNYEQYF
TGCAGCGTTGGGGCAGGACTAAACTACGAGCAGTACTTC
>-|TRBV7-9|TRBJ1-1|-
CASSSPQGNTEAFF
TGTGCCAGCAGCAGCCCCCAGGGAAACACTGAAGCTTTCTTT
>TRBD1|TRBV27|TRBJ2-3|-
CASSFWTGGASDTQYF
TGTGCCAGCAGTTTCTGGACAGGGGGCGCCTCGGATACGCAGTATTTT
>-|TRBV30|TRBJ1-3|-
CAWSHEYSGNTIYF
TGTGCCTGGAGTCACGAGTACTCTGGAAACACCATATATTTT
>-|TRBV30|TRBJ2-1|once
CAWKWSSYNEQFF
TGTGCCTGGAAGTGGAGCTCCTACAATGAGCAGTTCTTC
>-|TRBV9|TRBJ1-1|-
CASSARGSHTEAFF
TGTGCCAGCAGCGCCCGAGGGAGCCACACTGAAGCTTTCTTT
>-|TRBV18|TRBJ2-7|few
CASSSAGTYEQYF
TGTGCCAGCTCATCTGCCGGGACCTACGAGCAGTACTTC